This T cell receptor beta chain was obtained from a study of T-cell reconstitution after alpha-beta-depleted transplantation in children. The TCRbeta library incorporated unique molecular identifiers. TCRdb reprocessed the PCR reads via MiXCR and lists one record per CDR3 protein. The sample has 150,000 to 250,000 distinct CDR3 sequences; 14% to 15% are singletons. The CDR3 has 16 amino acids. J was trimmed by 4 bases and V by 5 bases; bases with no gene match: 11. This clonotype showed up many times. The chain uses TRBV12-3 or TRBV12-4 and TRBJ2-1; 7 bases align to TRBD2. The sequencing used PBMCs from the stem cell graft donor, collected from the stem cell graft. The TCR sequence derives from a human donor who donated a stem cell graft to a child with acute lymphoblastic leukemia. CDR3 loop: CASSLRRGRRYNEQFF. The DNA of the CDR3 is TGTGCCAGCAGTCTACGCCGCGGGAGAAGGTACAATGAGCAGTTCTTC.